This T cell receptor (beta chain) is drawn from a study of blood T cells in healthy people across ages. For the second PCR, which ran for roughly 6 to 12 cycles, a sample-barcoded 5' primer and a J-beta primer mix were used. TCRdb called the 5' RACE reads again in MiXCR, with one record for every CDR3 protein. The profile shows 650,000 to 950,000 distinct CDR3 sequences, approximately 44% of them singletons. Study conclusions and caveats: Roughly linear age-related decline in beta diversity appeared, significant by age about 40.

Points on this clonotype: Its specificity is not known.

Those donating, healthy Caucasian individuals from Russia, were aged about 6 to 100. The CDR3 totals 17 residues. From germline, CDR1 is SGHRS and CDR2 YFSETQ. V was trimmed by 3 bases and J by 6 bases, leaving 21 bases between them. The sequence was collected from a man in his fifties or sixties in good health. The chain has TRBV5-1 and TRBJ1-4, with a tentative D call TRBD1 (5 bases). Sequencing was performed on blood. The CDR3 region is CASSSSVPGWGDEKLFF. The CDR3 DNA follows: TGCGCCAGCAGCTCGTCGGTCCCCGGATGGGGGGATGAAAAACTGTTTTTT.